This T cell receptor beta chain appears in the sequencing data of a study of beta chain features in type 1 diabetes. Points from the study as a whole: Within each of all four CD4+ subsets, Type 1 diabetes patients had TCRB CDR3s that were moderately but significantly shorter.

Investigators reverse transcribed all isolated RNA, so they sequenced expressed TCRB transcripts. TCRdb's table, derived via immunoSEQ multiplex PCR, lists solely in-frame clones and lacks some. The sample yields 600,000 to 700,000 clones, around 15% seen once. This clone was observed a few times. The antigen is undetermined. The CDR3 length is 14 residues. V gave up 4 bases and J gave up 3 bases, with 12 bases separating them. Germline lookup yields CDR1 LNHDA and CDR2 SQIVND (reference sequence). The chain combines TRBV19 with TRBJ1-1, with D hard to call. This receptor was obtained from a man younger than 35 with type 1 diabetes. The material sequenced was naive CD4+ T cells from blood. The CDR3 here is CASSTISRDTEAFF. The CDR3 DNA reads as TGTGCCAGTAGTACGATATCCCGGGACACTGAAGCTTTCTTT.